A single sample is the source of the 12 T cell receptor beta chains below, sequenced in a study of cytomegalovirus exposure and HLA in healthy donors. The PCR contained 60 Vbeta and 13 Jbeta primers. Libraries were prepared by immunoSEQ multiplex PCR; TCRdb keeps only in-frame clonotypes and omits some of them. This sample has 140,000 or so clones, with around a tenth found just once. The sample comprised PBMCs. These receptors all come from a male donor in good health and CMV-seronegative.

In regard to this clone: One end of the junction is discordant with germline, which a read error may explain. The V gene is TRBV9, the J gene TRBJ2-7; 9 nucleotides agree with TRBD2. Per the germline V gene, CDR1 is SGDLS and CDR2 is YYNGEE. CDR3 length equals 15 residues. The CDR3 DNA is TGTACCAGCAGCGTAGAGGGTAGCGGGAGCTACGAGCAGTACTTC. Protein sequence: CTSSVEGSGSYEQYF.

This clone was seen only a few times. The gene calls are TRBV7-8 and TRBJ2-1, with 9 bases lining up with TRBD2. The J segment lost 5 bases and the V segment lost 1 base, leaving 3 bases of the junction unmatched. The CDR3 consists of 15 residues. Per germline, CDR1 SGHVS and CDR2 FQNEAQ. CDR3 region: CASSLVAGGHNEQFF. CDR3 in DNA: TGTGCCAGCAGCTTAGTTGCGGGGGGGCACAATGAGCAGTTCTTC.

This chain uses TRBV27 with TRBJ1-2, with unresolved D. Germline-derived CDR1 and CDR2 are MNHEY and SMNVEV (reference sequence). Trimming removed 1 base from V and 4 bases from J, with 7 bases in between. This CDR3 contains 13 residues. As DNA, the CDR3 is TGTGCCAGCAGTTTATTAGGACTCTATGGCTACACCTTC. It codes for CASSLLGLYGYTF.

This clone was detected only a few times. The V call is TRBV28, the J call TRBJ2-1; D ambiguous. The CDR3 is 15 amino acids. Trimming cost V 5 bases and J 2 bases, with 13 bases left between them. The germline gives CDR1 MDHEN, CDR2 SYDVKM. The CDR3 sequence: CASSLVTRTYNEQFF. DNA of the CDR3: TGTGCCAGCAGTCTGGTGACAAGGACCTACAATGAGCAGTTCTTC.

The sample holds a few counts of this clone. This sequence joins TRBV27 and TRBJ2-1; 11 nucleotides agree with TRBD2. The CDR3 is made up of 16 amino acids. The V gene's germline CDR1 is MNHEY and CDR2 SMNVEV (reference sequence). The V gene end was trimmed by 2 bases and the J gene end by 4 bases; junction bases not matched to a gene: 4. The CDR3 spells CASSLTSGREYNEQFF. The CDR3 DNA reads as TGTGCCAGCAGTTTAACTAGCGGGAGAGAATACAATGAGCAGTTCTTC.

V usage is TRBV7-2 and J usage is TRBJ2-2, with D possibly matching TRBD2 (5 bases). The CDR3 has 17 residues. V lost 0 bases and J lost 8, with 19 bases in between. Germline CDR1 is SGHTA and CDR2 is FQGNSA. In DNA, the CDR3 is TGTGCCAGCAGCTTAGCGCAGGCTAGCTGGGAGCCAGGGGAGCTGTTTTTT. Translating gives CASSLAQASWEPGELFF.

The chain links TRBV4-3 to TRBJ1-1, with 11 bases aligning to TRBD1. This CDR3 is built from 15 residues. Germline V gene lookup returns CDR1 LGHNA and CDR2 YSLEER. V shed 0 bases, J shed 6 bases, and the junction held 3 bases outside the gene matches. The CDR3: CASSQDRTGGSEAFF. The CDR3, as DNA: TGCGCCAGCAGCCAAGACCGGACAGGGGGCTCTGAAGCTTTCTTT.

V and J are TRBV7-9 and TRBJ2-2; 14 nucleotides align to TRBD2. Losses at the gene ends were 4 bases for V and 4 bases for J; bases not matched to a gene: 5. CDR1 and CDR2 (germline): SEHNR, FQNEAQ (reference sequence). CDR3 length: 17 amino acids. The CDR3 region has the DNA TGTGCCAGCAGCTGGGGACTAGCGGGAGCCCCCACCGGGGAGCTGTTTTTT. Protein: CASSWGLAGAPTGELFF.

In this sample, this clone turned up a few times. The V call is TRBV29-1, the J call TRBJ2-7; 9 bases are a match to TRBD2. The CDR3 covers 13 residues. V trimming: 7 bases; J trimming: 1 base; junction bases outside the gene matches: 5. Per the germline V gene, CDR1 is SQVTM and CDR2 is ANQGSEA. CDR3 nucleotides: TGCAGCGCCAGACTAGCGGATTCCTACGAGCAGTACTTC. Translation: CSARLADSYEQYF.

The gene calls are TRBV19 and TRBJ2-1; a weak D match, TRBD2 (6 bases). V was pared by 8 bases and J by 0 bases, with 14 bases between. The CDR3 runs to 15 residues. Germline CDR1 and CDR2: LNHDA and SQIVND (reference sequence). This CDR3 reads CASHPGGVSYNEQFF. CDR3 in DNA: TGTGCCAGTCATCCCGGCGGGGTCTCCTACAATGAGCAGTTCTTC.

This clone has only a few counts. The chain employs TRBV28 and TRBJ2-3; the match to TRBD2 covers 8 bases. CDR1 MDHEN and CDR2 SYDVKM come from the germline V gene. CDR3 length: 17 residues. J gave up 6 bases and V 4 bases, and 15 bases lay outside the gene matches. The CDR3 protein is CASSSPQVREGLDTQYF. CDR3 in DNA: TGTGCCAGCAGTTCCCCCCAAGTCCGGGAGGGCCTGGATACGCAGTATTTT.

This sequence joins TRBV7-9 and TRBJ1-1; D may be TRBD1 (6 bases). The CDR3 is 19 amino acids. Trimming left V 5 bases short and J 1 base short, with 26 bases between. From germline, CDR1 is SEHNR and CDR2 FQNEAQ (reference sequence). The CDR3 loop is CASSPLDRSVLPANTEAFF. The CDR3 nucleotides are TGTGCCAGCAGCCCCCTGGACAGATCCGTCCTACCGGCGAACACTGAAGCTTTCTTT.